A selection of T cell receptor beta chains follows, all from one sample in a study of shared clonotypes between healthy human individuals. Profiled with immunoSEQ multiplex PCR; TCRdb holds only in-frame clones, not every one. This table holds 950,000 to 1,100,000 clones, 78% found once. The sequenced sample consisted of memory CD4+ T cells from PBMCs. The receptor source for this set is a man aged 18 to 29 in good health. Some clones in this sample may be carry-over from other donors' samples. Both conserved end residues are part of each CDR3. The D gene is left open where the match is weak. The size of a clone is reported for some rows only, either as once, few or many, or as a class for expanded clones.

j_gene,d_gene,abundance,v_gene,CDR3aa,CDR3nt
TRBJ1-1,-,few,TRBV7-6,CASSLDANTEAFF,TGTGCCAGCAGCTTAGACGCGAACACTGAAGCTTTCTTT
TRBJ2-7,-,-,TRBV10-3,CAISEGRSSYEQYF,TGTGCCATCAGTGAAGGTCGGTCGTCCTACGAGCAGTACTTC
TRBJ1-4,-,-,TRBV27,CASSTGINEKLFF,TGTGCCAGCAGTACCGGCATAAATGAAAAACTGTTTTTT
TRBJ1-5,-,-,TRBV20-1,CSAKTGQPQHF,TGCAGTGCAAAAACAGGTCAGCCCCAGCATTTT
TRBJ1-3,-,-,TRBV2,CASRRGGVGNTIYF,TGTGCCAGCAGGAGAGGAGGGGTTGGAAACACCATATATTTT
TRBJ2-4,TRBD2,-,TRBV19,CASSIAGRAVNIQYF,TGTGCCAGTAGTATCGCCGGGAGGGCCGTGAACATTCAGTACTTC
TRBJ2-7,-,-,TRBV5-4,CASSVGAYEQYF,TGTGCCAGCAGCGTGGGGGCCTACGAGCAGTACTTC
TRBJ1-2,-,-,TRBV5-1,CASSSYPGGSYGYTF,TGCGCCAGCAGCTCCTATCCAGGAGGGTCGTATGGCTACACCTTC
TRBJ2-1,TRBD2,-,TRBV20-1,CSAGAGGPKFF,TGCAGTGCAGGAGCGGGAGGGCCCAAGTTCTTC
TRBJ1-2,-,-,TRBV6-1,CASSVDTKLRGYTF,TGTGCCAGCAGTGTGGACACCAAACTACGTGGCTACACCTTC
TRBJ2-7,TRBD1,few,TRBV6-1,CASSEQGSAYEQYF,TGTGCCAGCAGCGAACAGGGGTCGGCCTACGAGCAGTACTTC
TRBJ2-1,TRBD1,few,TRBV4-2,CASSQEGQSYNEQFF,TGTGCCAGCAGCCAAGAGGGACAGTCCTACAATGAGCAGTTCTTC
TRBJ2-5,-,-,TRBV5-1,CASSRDRETQYF,TGCGCCAGCAGCCGCGACAGGGAGACCCAGTACTTC
TRBJ2-7,TRBD1,-,TRBV28,CASNRPGQGRSYEQYF,TGTGCCAGCAACAGACCGGGACAGGGTAGGTCCTACGAGCAGTACTTC
TRBJ2-5,-,-,TRBV5-1,CASSLGHSNQETQYF,TGCGCCAGCAGCTTGGGACACTCCAACCAAGAGACCCAGTACTTC
TRBJ2-3,TRBD2,once,TRBV27,CASSRGGLAAAYTQYF,TGTGCCAGCAGTAGGGGGGGACTAGCGGCCGCGTATACGCAGTATTTT
TRBJ2-7,-,-,TRBV2,CASGGFSYEQYF,TGTGCCAGCGGAGGCTTCTCCTACGAGCAGTACTTC
TRBJ2-7,-,-,TRBV28,CASSLRDYEQYF,TGTGCCAGCAGTTTGAGAGACTACGAGCAGTACTTC
TRBJ2-5,-,-,TRBV18,CASSPAWQETQYF,TGTGCCAGCTCACCGGCCTGGCAAGAGACCCAGTACTTC
TRBJ1-4,-,-,TRBV19,CASSQRAYATNEKLFF,TGTGCCAGTAGTCAAAGAGCTTATGCAACTAATGAAAAACTGTTTTTT
TRBJ2-2,TRBD2,-,TRBV4-3,CASSQAPGLAGGGTGELFF,TGCGCCAGCAGCCAGGCCCCGGGACTAGCGGGAGGAGGCACCGGGGAGCTGTTTTTT
TRBJ1-3,-,-,TRBV5-1,CASSLRGVGHTIYF,TGCGCCAGCAGCTTACGGGGGGTTGGACACACCATATATTTT
TRBJ2-3,-,-,TRBV7-2,CASSSPDFLRTQYF,TGTGCCAGCAGCTCACCGGACTTTTTACGTACGCAGTATTTT
TRBJ1-5,-,once,TRBV5-8,CASSLGRADQPQHF,TGTGCCAGCAGCTTGGGCAGGGCCGATCAGCCCCAGCATTTT
TRBJ2-2,-,-,TRBV12-5,CASGPDGTGELFF,TGTGCTAGTGGTCCAGACGGGACCGGGGAGCTGTTTTTT
TRBJ2-3,TRBD1,many,TRBV2,CASSEGRGPDTQYF,TGTGCCAGCAGTGAGGGCAGGGGGCCAGATACGCAGTATTTT
TRBJ1-2,-,-,TRBV10-3,CAISESISGRDGYTF,TGTGCCATCAGTGAGTCGATTTCAGGTCGGGATGGCTACACCTTC
TRBJ2-2,TRBD2,-,TRBV13,CASRRGENTGELFF,TGTGCCAGCAGGCGGGGGGAGAACACCGGGGAGCTGTTTTTT
TRBJ1-2,-,-,TRBV4-1,CASSQWVGGATNYGYTF,TGCGCCAGCAGCCAATGGGTTGGTGGGGCAACCAACTATGGCTACACCTTC
TRBJ2-5,TRBD2,-,TRBV19,CASSHLAGGQETQYF,TGTGCCAGTAGCCACCTAGCGGGAGGCCAAGAGACCCAGTACTTC
TRBJ2-1,-,-,TRBV27,CASRLHRRVGGVDEQFF,TGTGCCAGCAGGCTCCATCGTCGGGTCGGGGGTGTCGATGAGCAGTTCTTC
TRBJ1-5,-,-,TRBV7-2,CASSFGAGNQPQHF,TGTGCCAGCAGCTTTGGGGCGGGCAATCAGCCCCAGCATTTT
TRBJ2-1,-,-,TRBV5-1,CASSPMGRYNEQFF,TGCGCCAGCAGCCCCATGGGACGGTACAATGAGCAGTTCTTC
TRBJ2-3,-,-,TRBV7-2,CASSSGLGADTQYF,TGTGCCAGCAGCTCCGGGTTGGGCGCAGATACGCAGTATTTT
TRBJ1-1,TRBD1,-,TRBV5-4,CASSPDRGTMNTEAFF,TGTGCCAGCAGTCCGGACAGGGGGACAATGAACACTGAAGCTTTCTTT
TRBJ2-7,TRBD1,-,TRBV28,CASSRGMTATYEQYF,TGTGCCAGCAGCAGGGGGATGACGGCCACCTACGAGCAGTACTTC
TRBJ1-1,TRBD1,-,TRBV11-2,CASSLVRGQLNTEAFF,TGTGCCAGCAGCTTAGTGAGGGGACAGTTAAACACTGAAGCTTTCTTT
TRBJ1-1,-,-,TRBV19,CASKVAMNTEAFF,TGTGCCAGTAAAGTAGCCATGAACACTGAAGCTTTCTTT
TRBJ2-1,TRBD2,-,TRBV6-1,CASSAPSGRKLSSYNEQFF,TGTGCCAGCAGTGCCCCTAGCGGGAGGAAATTAAGCTCCTACAATGAGCAGTTCTTC
TRBJ1-1,-,-,TRBV5-4,CASSLAGGSRAFF,TGTGCCAGCAGCTTGGCGGGGGGTAGTCGGGCTTTCTTT
TRBJ2-2,-,-,TRBV11-3,CASRQDWTGELFF,TGTGCCAGCAGACAAGATTGGACCGGGGAGCTGTTTTTT
TRBJ2-7,-,-,TRBV6-1,CASDNRRGQYF,TGTGCCAGCGATAACCGCCGGGGGCAGTACTTC
TRBJ1-1,-,-,TRBV7-8,CASSSARLKNTEAFF,TGTGCCAGCAGCTCCGCTCGGCTGAAGAACACTGAAGCTTTCTTT
TRBJ2-7,-,-,TRBV6-6,CASSYSNGAYEQYF,TGTGCCAGCAGTTACTCGAACGGGGCCTACGAGCAGTACTTC
TRBJ2-1,-,-,TRBV19,CASSPSWSPYNEQFF,TGTGCCAGTAGTCCCTCTTGGTCCCCCTACAATGAGCAGTTCTTC
TRBJ2-7,TRBD2,many,TRBV27,CASSRLAGYEQYF,TGTGCCAGCAGCAGACTAGCGGGGTACGAGCAGTACTTC
TRBJ2-3,-,-,TRBV5-1,CASRPGGRVTDTQYF,TGCGCCTCCCGCCCAGGGGGGCGCGTAACAGATACGCAGTATTTT
TRBJ2-2,-,-,TRBV9,CASSVDIGSGELFF,TGTGCCAGCAGCGTAGATATAGGATCCGGGGAGCTGTTTTTT
TRBJ2-1,TRBD2,-,TRBV18,CASSPSRAIAGGPKWSYNEQFF,TGTGCCAGCTCACCTTCACGGGCGATAGCGGGAGGGCCCAAGTGGTCCTACAATGAGCAGTTCTTC
TRBJ2-1,TRBD2,once,TRBV11-2,CASSPGLAAYNEQFF,TGTGCCAGCAGCCCGGGACTAGCGGCCTACAATGAGCAGTTCTTC
TRBJ2-7,-,-,TRBV12-5,CATWGELVYEQYF,TGTGCTACCTGGGGGGAATTAGTCTACGAGCAGTACTTC
TRBJ2-5,TRBD2,-,TRBV2,CASSERGGLVQTQYF,TGTGCCAGCAGTGAAAGGGGAGGACTAGTCCAGACCCAGTACTTC
TRBJ2-7,TRBD2,-,TRBV28,CASSRSSGRAREQYF,TGTGCCAGCAGCCGGAGTAGTGGGAGGGCCAGGGAGCAGTACTTC
TRBJ2-5,-,-,TRBV5-1,CASSFSSSQYF,TGCGCCAGCAGCTTCTCTAGTTCCCAGTACTTC
TRBJ1-1,-,-,TRBV28,CASSFLGGTMGAEAFF,TGTGCCAGCAGTTTTTTAGGCGGGACTATGGGCGCTGAAGCTTTCTTT
TRBJ1-1,-,-,TRBV6-1,CASSDRRAEAFF,TGTGCCAGCAGTGACCGGCGGGCTGAAGCTTTCTTT
TRBJ2-7,TRBD1,-,TRBV7-2,CASSSDRGYEQYF,TGTGCCAGCAGCTCTGACAGGGGCTACGAGCAGTACTTC
TRBJ2-7,TRBD2,-,TRBV7-2,CASSQTGTTYERYF,TGTGCCAGCAGCCAAACCGGGACTACCTACGAGCGGTACTTC
TRBJ2-1,TRBD2,-,TRBV29-1,CSVEVIAGVNEQFF,TGCAGCGTTGAAGTAATAGCGGGAGTCAATGAGCAGTTCTTC